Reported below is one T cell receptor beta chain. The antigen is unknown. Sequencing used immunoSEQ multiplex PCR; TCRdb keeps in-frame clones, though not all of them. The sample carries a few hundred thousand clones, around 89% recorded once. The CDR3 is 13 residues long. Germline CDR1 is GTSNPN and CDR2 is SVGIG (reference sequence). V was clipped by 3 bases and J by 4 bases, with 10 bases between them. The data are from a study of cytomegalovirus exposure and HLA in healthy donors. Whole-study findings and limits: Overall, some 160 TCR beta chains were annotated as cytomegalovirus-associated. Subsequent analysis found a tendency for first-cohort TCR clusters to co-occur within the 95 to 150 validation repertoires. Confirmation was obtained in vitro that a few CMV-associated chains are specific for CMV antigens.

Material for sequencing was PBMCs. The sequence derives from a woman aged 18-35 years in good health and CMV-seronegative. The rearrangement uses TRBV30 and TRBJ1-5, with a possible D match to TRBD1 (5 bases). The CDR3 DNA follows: TGTGCCTGGAGCGGCACAGGAAATCAGCCCCAGCATTTT. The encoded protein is CAWSGTGNQPQHF. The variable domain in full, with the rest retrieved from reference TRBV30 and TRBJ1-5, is SQTIHQWPATLVQPVGSPLSLECTVEGTSNPNLYWYRQAAGRGLQLLFYSVGIGQISSEVPQNLSASRPQDRQFILSSKKLLLSDSGFYLCAWSGTGNQPQHFGDGTRLSIL.